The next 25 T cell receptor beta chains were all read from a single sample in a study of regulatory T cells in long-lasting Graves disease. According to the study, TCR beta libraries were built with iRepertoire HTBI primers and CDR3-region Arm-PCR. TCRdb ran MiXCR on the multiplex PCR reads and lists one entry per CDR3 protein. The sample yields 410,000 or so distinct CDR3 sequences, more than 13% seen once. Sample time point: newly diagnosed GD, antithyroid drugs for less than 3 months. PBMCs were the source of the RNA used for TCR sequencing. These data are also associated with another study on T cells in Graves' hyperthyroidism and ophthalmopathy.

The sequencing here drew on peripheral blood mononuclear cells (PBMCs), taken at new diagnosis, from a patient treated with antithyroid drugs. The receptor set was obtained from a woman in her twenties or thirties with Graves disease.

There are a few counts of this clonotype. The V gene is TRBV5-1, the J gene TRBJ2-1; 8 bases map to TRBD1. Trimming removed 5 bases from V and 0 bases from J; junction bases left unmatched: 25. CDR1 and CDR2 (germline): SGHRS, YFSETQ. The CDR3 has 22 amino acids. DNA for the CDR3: TGCGCCAGCAGGGGATCGACAGGGGTTGGGGAGTCTTGGCTCAGCTCCTACAATGAGCAGTTCTTC. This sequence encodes CASRGSTGVGESWLSSYNEQFF.

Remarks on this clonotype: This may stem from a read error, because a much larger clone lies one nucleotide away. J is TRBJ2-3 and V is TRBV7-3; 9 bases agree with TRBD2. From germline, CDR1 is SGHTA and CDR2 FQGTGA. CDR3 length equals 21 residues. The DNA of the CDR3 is TGTGCCAGCAGCTTAAATGTCGCGGGGGAGGCGGGAGGGCCCATGGCAGATGCGCAGTATTTT. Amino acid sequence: CASSLNVAGEAGGPMADAQYF.

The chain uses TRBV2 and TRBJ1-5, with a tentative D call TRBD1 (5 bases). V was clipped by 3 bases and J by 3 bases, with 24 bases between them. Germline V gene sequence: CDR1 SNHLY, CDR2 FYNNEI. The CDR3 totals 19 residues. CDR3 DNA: TGTGCCAGCAGTGACCTGGCCAGGGTGGGTGAGAGCGCCAATCAGCCCCAGCATTTT. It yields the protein CASSDLARVGESANQPQHF.

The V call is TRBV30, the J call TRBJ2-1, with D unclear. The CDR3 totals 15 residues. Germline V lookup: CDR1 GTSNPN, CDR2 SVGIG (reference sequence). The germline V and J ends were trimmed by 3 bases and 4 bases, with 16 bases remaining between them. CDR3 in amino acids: CAWSAISRLYNEQFF. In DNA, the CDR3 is TGTGCCTGGAGCGCGATATCGAGATTATACAATGAGCAGTTCTTC.

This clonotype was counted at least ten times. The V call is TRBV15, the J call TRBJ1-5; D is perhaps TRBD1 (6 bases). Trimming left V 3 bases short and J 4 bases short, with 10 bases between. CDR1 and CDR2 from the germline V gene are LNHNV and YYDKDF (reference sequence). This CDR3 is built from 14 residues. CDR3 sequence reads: CATSSVRGNQPQHF. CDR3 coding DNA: TGTGCCACCAGCAGCGTTAGGGGGAATCAGCCCCAGCATTTT.

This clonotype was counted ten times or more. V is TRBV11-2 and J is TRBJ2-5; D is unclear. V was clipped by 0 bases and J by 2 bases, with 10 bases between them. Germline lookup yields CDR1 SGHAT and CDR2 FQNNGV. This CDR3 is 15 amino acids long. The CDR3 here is CASSLESSVQETQYF. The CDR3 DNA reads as TGTGCCAGCAGCTTAGAGTCTAGTGTTCAAGAGACCCAGTACTTC.

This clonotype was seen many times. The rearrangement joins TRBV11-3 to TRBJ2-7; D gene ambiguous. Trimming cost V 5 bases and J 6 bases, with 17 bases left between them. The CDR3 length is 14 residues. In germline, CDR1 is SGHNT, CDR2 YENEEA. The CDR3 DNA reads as TGTGCCAGCAGCCTCGGCGGAGCCCGCGGCGAGCAGTACTTC. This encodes CASSLGGARGEQYF.

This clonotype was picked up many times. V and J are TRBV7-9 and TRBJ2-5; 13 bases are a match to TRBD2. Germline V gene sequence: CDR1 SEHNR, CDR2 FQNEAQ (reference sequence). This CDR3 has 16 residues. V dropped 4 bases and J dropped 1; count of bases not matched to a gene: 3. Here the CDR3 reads CASSYGLAGAQETQYF. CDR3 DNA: TGTGCCAGCAGCTACGGACTAGCGGGGGCCCAAGAGACCCAGTACTTC.

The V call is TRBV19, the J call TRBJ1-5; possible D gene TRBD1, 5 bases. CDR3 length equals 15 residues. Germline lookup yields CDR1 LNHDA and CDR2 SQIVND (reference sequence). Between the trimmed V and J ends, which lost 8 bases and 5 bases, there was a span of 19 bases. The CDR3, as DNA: TGTGCCAGTCGCCCTGACAGACTGGAAGATCAGCCCCAGCATTTT. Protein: CASRPDRLEDQPQHF. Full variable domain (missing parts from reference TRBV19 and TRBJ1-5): DGGITQSPKYLFRKEGQNVTLSCEQNLNHDAMYWYRQDPGQGLRLIYYSQIVNDFQKGDIAEGYSVSREKKESFPLTVTSAQKNPTAFYLCASRPDRLEDQPQHFGDGTRLSIL.

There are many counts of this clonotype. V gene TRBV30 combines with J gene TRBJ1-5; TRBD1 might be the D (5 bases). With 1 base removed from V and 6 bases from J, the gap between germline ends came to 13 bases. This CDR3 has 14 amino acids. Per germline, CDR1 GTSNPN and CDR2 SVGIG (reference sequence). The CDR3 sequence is CAWSGGGYGQPQHF. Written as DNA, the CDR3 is TGTGCCTGGAGTGGTGGGGGTTACGGTCAGCCCCAGCATTTT.

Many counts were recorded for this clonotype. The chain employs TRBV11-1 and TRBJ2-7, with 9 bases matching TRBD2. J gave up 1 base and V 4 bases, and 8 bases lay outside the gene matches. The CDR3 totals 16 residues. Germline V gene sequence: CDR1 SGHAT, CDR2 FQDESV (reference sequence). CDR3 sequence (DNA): TGTGCCAGCAGCTGGTTGGCTAGCGGGGCTTCCTACGAGCAGTACTTC. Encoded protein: CASSWLASGASYEQYF.

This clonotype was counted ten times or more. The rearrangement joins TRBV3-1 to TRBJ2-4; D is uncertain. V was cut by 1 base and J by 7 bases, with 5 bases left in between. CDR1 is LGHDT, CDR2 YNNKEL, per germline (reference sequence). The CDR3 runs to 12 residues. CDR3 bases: TGTGCCAGCAGCCAAGGTGCGAACATTCAGTACTTC. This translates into CASSQGANIQYF.

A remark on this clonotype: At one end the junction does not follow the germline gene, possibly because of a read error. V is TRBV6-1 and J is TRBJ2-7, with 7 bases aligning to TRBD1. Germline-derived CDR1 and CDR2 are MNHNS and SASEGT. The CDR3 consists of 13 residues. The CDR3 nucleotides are TGTGCCAGCAGTCGAGACAGGGCCTACGAGCGGTACTTC. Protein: CASSRDRAYERYF.

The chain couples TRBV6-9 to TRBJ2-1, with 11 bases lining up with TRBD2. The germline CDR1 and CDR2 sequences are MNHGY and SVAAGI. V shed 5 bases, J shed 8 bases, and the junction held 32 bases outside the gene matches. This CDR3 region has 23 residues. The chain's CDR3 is CASSDSNPMLLAGERSEVDEQFF. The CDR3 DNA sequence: TGTGCCAGCAGTGACTCGAATCCAATGTTACTAGCGGGAGAGAGGTCCGAGGTCGATGAGCAGTTCTTC.

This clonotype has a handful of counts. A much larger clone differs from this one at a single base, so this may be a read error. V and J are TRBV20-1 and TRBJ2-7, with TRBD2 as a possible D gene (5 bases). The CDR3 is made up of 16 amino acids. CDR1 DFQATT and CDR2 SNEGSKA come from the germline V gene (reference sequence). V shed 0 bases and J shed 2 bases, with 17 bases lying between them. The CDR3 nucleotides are TGCAGTGCTAGAGATTTTAGCGTTTCTGGCGCCTACGAGCAGTACTTC. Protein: CSARDFSVSGAYEQYF.

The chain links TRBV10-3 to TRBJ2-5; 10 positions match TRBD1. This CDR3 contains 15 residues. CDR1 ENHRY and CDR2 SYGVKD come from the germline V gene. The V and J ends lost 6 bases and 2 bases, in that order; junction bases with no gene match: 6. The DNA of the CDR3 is TGTGCCATCAGGGCCGACAGGGGGCCTCAAGAGACCCAGTACTTC. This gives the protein CAIRADRGPQETQYF.

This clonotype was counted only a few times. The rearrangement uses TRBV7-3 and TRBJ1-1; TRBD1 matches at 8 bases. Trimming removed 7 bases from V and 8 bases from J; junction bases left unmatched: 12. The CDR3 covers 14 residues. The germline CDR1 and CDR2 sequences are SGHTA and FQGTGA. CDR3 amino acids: CASTGTGGISEAFF. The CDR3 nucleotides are TGTGCCAGCACCGGGACAGGCGGGATTAGCGAAGCTTTCTTT.

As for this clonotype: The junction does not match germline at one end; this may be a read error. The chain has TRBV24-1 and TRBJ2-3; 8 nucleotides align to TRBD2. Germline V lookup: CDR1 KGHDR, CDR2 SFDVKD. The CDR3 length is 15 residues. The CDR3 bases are TGTGCCACCAGTGACTTCACTAGCGGCCCGGATATGCAGTATTTT. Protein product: CATSDFTSGPDMQYF.

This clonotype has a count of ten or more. CDR3 nucleotides: TGTGCCAGCAGTTTAAGGGGGACCCTCCCCTACGAGCAGTACTTC. Residues: CASSLRGTLPYEQYF. V and J are TRBV27 and TRBJ2-7, with D possibly matching TRBD1 (6 bases). This CDR3 has 15 amino acids. From germline, CDR1 is MNHEY and CDR2 SMNVEV (reference sequence). Trimming shortened V by 2 bases and J by 2 bases, and 13 bases separated the two germline ends.

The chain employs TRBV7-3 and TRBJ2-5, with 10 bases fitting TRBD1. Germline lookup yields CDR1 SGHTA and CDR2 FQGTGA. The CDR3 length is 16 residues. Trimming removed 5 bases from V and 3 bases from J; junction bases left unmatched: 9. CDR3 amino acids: CASSTLPGQGEETQYF. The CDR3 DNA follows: TGTGCCAGCAGCACCCTCCCCGGACAGGGGGAAGAGACCCAGTACTTC.

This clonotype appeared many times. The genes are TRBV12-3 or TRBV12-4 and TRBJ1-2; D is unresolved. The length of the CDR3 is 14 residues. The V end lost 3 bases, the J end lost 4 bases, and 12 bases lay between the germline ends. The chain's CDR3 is CASSFQLDAYGYTF. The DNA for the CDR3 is TGTGCCAGCAGTTTTCAGCTTGACGCCTATGGCTACACCTTC.

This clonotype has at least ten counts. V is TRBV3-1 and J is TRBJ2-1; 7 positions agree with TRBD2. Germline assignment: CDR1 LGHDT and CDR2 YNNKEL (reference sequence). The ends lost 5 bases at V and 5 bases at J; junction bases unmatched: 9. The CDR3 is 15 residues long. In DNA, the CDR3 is TGTGCCAGCAGCAAAAACGGACTAGACAACAATGAGCAGTTCTTC. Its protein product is CASSKNGLDNNEQFF.

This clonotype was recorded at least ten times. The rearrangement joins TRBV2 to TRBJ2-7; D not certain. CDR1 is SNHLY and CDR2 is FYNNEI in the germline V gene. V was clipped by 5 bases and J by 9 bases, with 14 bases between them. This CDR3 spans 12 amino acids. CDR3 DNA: TGTGCCAGCAGTAAAACGGACGGCGGGCAGTACTTC. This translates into CASSKTDGGQYF.

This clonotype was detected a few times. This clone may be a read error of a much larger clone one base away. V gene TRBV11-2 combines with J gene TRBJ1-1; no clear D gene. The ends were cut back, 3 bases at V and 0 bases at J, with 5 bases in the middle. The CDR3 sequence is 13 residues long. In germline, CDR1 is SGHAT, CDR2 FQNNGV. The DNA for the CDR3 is TGTGCCAGCAGCTTGTGGCTGAACACTGAAGCTTTCTTT. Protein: CASSLWLNTEAFF.

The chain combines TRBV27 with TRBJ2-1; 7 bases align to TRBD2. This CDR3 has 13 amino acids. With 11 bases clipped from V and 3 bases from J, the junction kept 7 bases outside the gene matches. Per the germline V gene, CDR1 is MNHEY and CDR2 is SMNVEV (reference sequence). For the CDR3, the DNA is TGTGCCGTACGGGACTATCTCTACAATGAGCAGTTCTTC. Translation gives CAVRDYLYNEQFF.